A selection of T cell receptor beta chains follows, all from one sample in a study of identical twins. TCRdb called the 5' RACE reads again in MiXCR, with one record for every CDR3 protein. This sample has 220,000 or so distinct CDR3 sequences, with 5.5% to 7% found just once. These same records also appear under a second study, on yellow fever vaccine responses in identical twins.

The sequenced material came from memory (CD45RO+) T cells sorted from blood. The receptors stem from a woman aged 18-29 years in good health. CDR3s include the opening cysteine and the closing phenylalanine or tryptophan. Fields, in order: J gene, V gene, clone size, D gene, CDR3 DNA, CDR3 protein. The D gene is left open where the match is weak. Clone size, where shown, is once, few, many, or a class for clones that have expanded.

J: TRBJ2-1
V: TRBV10-1
size: few
D: TRBD1
DNA: TGCGCCAGCGGACAGGGCATTTGGGGTGAGCAGTTCTTC
CDR3: CASGQGIWGEQFF

J: TRBJ2-3
V: TRBV3-1
size: NA
D: TRBD2
DNA: TGTGCCAGCAGCCCCCAGCGGGGTACAGATACGCAGTATTTT
CDR3: CASSPQRGTDTQYF

J: TRBJ2-1
V: TRBV7-9
size: NA
D: NA
DNA: TGTGCCAGCAGCTTAGGACAGGCAACTGCTAACAATGAGCAGTTCTTC
CDR3: CASSLGQATANNEQFF

J: TRBJ2-1
V: TRBV10-3
size: few
D: TRBD2
DNA: TGTGCCATCGGTAAAAGCGGGGGTGACAATGAGCAGTTCTTC
CDR3: CAIGKSGGDNEQFF

J: TRBJ2-7
V: TRBV5-1
size: many
D: TRBD2
DNA: TGCGCCAGCAGCTTCTTGGCGGGAGGAAGTCTAGGCGAGCAGTACTTC
CDR3: CASSFLAGGSLGEQYF

J: TRBJ2-5
V: TRBV4-1
size: NA
D: NA
DNA: TGCGCCAGCAGCCAAGGTCCAGGGGACCAAGAGACCCAGTACTTC
CDR3: CASSQGPGDQETQYF

J: TRBJ2-2
V: TRBV25-1
size: few
D: TRBD1
DNA: TGTGCCAGCAGTGATAGACAGGGGGACACCGGGGAGCTGTTTTTT
CDR3: CASSDRQGDTGELFF

J: TRBJ1-1
V: TRBV5-5
size: few
D: TRBD1
DNA: TGTGCCAGCAGCACAGACAGGGGGCGGACTGAAGCTTTCTTT
CDR3: CASSTDRGRTEAFF

J: TRBJ2-1
V: TRBV5-5
size: NA
D: NA
DNA: TGTGCCAGCAGCTTGAAGTTTTCCTACAATGAGCAGTTCTTC
CDR3: CASSLKFSYNEQFF

J: TRBJ1-1
V: TRBV24-1
size: few
D: NA
DNA: TGTGCCACCAGAAGGGATGTGGGGACTGAAGCTTTCTTT
CDR3: CATRRDVGTEAFF

J: TRBJ2-4
V: TRBV3-1
size: few
D: NA
DNA: TGTGCCAGCAGCCAAGATGGACGCCAGGAGTACTTC
CDR3: CASSQDGRQEYF